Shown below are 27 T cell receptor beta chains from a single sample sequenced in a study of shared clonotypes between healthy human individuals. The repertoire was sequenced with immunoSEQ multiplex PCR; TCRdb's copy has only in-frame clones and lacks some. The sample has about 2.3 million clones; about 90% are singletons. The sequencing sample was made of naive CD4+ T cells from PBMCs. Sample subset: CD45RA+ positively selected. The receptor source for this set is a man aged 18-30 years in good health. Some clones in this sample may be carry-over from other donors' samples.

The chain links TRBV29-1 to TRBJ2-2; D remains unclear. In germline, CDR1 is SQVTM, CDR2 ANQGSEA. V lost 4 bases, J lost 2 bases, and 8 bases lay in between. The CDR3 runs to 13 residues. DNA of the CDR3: TGCAGCGTTGGTGCTGGAAACACCGGGGAGCTGTTTTTT. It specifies CSVGAGNTGELFF.

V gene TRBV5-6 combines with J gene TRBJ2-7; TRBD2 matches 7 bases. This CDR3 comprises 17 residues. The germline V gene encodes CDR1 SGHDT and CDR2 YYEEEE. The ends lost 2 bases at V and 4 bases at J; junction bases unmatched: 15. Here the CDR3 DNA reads TGTGCCAGCAGCTTAGGAAGGCGGAGCGGGATAATGTACGAGCAGTACTTC. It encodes CASSLGRRSGIMYEQYF.

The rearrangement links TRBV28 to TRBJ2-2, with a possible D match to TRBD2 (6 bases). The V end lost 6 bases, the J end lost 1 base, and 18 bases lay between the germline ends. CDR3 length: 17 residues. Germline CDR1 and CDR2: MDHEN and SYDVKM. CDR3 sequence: CASRWFAGPQNTGELFF. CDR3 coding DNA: TGTGCCAGCAGGTGGTTCGCGGGACCCCAGAACACCGGGGAGCTGTTTTTT. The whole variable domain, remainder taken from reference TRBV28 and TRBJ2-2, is DVKVTQSSRYLVKRTGEKVFLECVQDMDHENMFWYRQDPGLGLRLIYFSYDVKMKEKGDIPEGYSVSREKKERFSLILESASTNQTSMYLCASRWFAGPQNTGELFFGEGSRLTVL.

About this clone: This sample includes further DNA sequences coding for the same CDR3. CDR3 bases: TGTGCCAGCAGCTTGGCGGGCAATCAGCCCCAGCATTTT. It codes for CASSLAGNQPQHF. The chain has TRBV5-6 and TRBJ1-5; D is unclear. CDR1 is SGHDT and CDR2 is YYEEEE in the germline V gene. The CDR3 runs 13 residues. Trimming removed 0 bases from V and 2 bases from J, with 3 bases in between.

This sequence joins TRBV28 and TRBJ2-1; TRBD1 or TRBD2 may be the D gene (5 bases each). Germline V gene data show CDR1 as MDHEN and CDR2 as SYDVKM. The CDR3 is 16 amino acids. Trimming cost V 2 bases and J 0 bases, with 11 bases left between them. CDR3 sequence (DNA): TGTGCCAGCAGTTTAGGGACGGCGCGCTCCTACAATGAGCAGTTCTTC. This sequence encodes CASSLGTARSYNEQFF.

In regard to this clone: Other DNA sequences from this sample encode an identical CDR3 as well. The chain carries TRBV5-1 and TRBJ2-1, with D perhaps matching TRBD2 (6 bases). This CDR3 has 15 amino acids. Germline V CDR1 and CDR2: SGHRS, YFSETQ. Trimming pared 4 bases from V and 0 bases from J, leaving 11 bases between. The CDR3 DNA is TGCGCCAGCAGCCGGGACTCGAGCTCCTACAATGAGCAGTTCTTC. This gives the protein CASSRDSSSYNEQFF.

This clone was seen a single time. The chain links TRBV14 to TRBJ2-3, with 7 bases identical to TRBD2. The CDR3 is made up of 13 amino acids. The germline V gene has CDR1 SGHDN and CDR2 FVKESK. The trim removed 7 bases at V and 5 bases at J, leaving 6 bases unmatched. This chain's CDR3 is CASNIRGGDTQYF. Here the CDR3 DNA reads TGTGCCAGCAACATCCGCGGGGGAGATACGCAGTATTTT.

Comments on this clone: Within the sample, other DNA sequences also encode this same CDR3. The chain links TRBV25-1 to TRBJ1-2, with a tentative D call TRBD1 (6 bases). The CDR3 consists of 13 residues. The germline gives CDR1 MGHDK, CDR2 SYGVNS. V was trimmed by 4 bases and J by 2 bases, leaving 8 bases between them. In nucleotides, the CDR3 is TGTGCCAGCAGTGCCGGACAGAACTATGGCTACACCTTC. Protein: CASSAGQNYGYTF.

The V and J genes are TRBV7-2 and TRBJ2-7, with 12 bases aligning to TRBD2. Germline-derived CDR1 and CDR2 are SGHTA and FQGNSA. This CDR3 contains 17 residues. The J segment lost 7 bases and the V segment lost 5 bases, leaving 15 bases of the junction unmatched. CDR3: CASSRRRELAGGGEQYF. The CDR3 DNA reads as TGTGCCAGCAGCCGTAGAAGAGAACTAGCGGGAGGAGGTGAGCAGTACTTC. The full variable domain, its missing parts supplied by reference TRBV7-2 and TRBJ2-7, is GAGVSQSPSNKVTEKGKDVELRCDPISGHTALYWYRQSLGQGLEFLIYFQGNSAPDKSGLPSDRFSAERTGGSVSTLTIQRTQQEDSAVYLCASSRRRELAGGGEQYFGPGTRLTVT.

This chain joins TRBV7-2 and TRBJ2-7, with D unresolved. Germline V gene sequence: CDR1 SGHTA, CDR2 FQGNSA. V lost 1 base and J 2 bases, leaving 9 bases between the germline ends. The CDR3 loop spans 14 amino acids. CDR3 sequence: CASSLGRPTYEQYF. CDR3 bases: TGTGCCAGCAGCTTAGGTAGGCCCACCTACGAGCAGTACTTC. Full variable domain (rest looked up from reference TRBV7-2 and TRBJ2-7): GAGVSQSPSNKVTEKGKDVELRCDPISGHTALYWYRQSLGQGLEFLIYFQGNSAPDKSGLPSDRFSAERTGGSVSTLTIQRTQQEDSAVYLCASSLGRPTYEQYFGPGTRLTVT.

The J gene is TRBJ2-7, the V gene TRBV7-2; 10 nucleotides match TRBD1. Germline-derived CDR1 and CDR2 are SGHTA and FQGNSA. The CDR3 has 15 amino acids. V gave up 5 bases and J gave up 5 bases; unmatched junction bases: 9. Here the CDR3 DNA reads TGTGCCAGCAGCCGAACCCGGACAGGGGGAAACGAGCAGTACTTC. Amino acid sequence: CASSRTRTGGNEQYF.

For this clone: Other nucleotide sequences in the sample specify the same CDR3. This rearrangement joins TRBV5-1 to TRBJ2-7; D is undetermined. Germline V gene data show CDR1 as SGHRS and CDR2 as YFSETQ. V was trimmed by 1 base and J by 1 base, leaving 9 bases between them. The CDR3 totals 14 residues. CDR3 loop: CASSLRAESYEQYF. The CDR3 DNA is TGCGCCAGCAGCTTGAGGGCGGAATCCTACGAGCAGTACTTC.

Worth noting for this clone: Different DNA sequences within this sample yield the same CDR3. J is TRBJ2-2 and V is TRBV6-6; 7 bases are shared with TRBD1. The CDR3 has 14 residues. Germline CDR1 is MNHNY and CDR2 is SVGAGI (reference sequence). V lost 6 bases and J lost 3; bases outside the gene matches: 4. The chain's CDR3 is CASRRTGDTGELFF. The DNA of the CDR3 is TGTGCCAGCAGACGAACAGGGGACACCGGGGAGCTGTTTTTT.

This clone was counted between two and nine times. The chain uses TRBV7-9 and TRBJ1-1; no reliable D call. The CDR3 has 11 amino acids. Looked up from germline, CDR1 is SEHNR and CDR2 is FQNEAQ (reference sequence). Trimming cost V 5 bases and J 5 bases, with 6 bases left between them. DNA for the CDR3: TGTGCCAGCAGCAGAGTGACTGAAGCTTTCTTT. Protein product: CASSRVTEAFF.

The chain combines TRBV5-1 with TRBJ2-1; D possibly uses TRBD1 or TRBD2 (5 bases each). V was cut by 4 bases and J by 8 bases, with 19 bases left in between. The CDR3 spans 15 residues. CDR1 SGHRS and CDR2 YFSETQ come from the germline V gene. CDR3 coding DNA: TGCGCCAGCAGCCTGGGGACGCCCGCTACTTATGAGCAGTTCTTC. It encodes CASSLGTPATYEQFF.

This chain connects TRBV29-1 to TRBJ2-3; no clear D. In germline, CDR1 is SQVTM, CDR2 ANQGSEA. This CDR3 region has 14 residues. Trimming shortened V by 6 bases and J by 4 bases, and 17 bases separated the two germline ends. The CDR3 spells CSVPLAGVADTQYF. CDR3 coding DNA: TGCAGCGTCCCCCTCGCAGGAGTGGCAGATACGCAGTATTTT.

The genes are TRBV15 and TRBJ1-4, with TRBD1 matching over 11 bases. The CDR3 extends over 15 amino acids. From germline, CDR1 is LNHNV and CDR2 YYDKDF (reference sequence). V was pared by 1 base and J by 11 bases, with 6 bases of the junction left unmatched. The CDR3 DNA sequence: TGTGCCACCAGCAGAGGGACAGGGGGCGAGGAGAAACTGTTTTTT. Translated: CATSRGTGGEEKLFF.

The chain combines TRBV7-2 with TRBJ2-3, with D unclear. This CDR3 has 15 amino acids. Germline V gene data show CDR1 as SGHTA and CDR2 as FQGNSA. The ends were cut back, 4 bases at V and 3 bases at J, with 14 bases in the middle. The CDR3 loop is CASSSSVTDTDTQYF. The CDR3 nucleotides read TGTGCCAGCAGCTCGAGCGTTACGGATACAGATACGCAGTATTTT.

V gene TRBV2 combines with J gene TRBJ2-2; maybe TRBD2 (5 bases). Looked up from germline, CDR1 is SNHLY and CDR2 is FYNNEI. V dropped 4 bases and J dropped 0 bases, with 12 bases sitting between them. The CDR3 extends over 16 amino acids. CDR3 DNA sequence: TGTGCCAGCAGTGTTCTCGGAGGAACGAACACCGGGGAGCTGTTTTTT. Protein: CASSVLGGTNTGELFF. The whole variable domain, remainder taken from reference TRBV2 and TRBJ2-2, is EPEVTQTPSHQVTQMGQEVILRCVPISNHLYFYWYRQILGQKVEFLVSFYNNEISEKSEIFDDQFSVERPDGSNFTLKIRSTKLEDSAMYFCASSVLGGTNTGELFFGEGSRLTVL.

The CDR3 here is CASSVDGDTGELFF. The CDR3 nucleotides read TGTGCCAGCAGCGTAGACGGGGACACCGGGGAGCTGTTTTTT. The chain carries TRBV9 and TRBJ2-2; perhaps TRBD2 as D (5 bases). The CDR3 is 14 amino acids. With 0 bases removed from V and 3 bases from J, the gap between germline ends came to 6 bases. Germline values: CDR1 SGDLS, CDR2 YYNGEE.

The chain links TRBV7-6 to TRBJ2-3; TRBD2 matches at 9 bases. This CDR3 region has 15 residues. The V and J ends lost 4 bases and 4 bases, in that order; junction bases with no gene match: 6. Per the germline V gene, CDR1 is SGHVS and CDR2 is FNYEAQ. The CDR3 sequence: CASSSMGLAADTQYF. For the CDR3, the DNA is TGTGCCAGCAGCTCAATGGGACTAGCCGCAGATACGCAGTATTTT.

The CDR3 protein is CASSLARTNTGELFF. The CDR3 DNA is TGTGCCAGCAGCTTGGCACGCACGAACACCGGGGAGCTGTTTTTT. The chain combines TRBV5-4 with TRBJ2-2; D is ambiguous. The CDR3 consists of 15 residues. The germline CDR1 and CDR2 sequences are SGHNT and YYREEE (reference sequence). The germline V and J ends were trimmed by 0 bases and 0 bases, with 6 bases remaining between them. The full variable domain, completed using reference TRBV5-4 and TRBJ2-2, is ETGVTQSPTHLIKTRGQQVTLRCSSQSGHNTVSWYQQALGQGPQFIFQYYREEENGRGNFPPRFSGLQFPNYSSELNVNALELDDSALYLCASSLARTNTGELFFGEGSRLTVL.

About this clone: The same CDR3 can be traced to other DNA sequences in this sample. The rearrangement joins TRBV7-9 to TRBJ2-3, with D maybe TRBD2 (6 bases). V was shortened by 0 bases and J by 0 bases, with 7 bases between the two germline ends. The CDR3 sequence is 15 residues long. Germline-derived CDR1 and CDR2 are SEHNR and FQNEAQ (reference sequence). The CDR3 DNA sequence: TGTGCCAGCAGCTTAGCGGGACTCAGCACAGATACGCAGTATTTT. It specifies CASSLAGLSTDTQYF. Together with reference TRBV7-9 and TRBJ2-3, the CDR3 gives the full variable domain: DTGVSQNPRHKITKRGQNVTFRCDPISEHNRLYWYRQTLGQGPEFLTYFQNEAQLEKSRLLSDRFSAERPKGSFSTLEIQRTEQGDSAMYLCASSLAGLSTDTQYFGPGTRLTVL.

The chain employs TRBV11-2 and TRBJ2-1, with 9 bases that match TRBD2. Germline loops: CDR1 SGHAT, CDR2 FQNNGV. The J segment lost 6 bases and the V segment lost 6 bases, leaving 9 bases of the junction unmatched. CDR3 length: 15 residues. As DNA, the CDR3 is TGTGCCAGCAGTCCGATAGCGGGAGCCCTCAATGAGCAGTTCTTC. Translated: CASSPIAGALNEQFF.

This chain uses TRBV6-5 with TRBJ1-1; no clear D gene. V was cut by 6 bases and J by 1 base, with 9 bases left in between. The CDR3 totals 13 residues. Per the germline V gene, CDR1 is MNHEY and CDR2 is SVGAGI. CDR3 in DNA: TGTGCCAGCAGATTGGCACGGAACACTGAAGCTTTCTTT. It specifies CASRLARNTEAFF.

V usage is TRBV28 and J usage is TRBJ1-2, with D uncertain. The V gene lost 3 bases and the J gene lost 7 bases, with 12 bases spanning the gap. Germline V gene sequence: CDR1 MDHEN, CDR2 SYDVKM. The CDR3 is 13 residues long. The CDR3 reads CASSFPGWGGYTF. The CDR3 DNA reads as TGTGCCAGCAGTTTTCCAGGCTGGGGTGGCTACACCTTC.

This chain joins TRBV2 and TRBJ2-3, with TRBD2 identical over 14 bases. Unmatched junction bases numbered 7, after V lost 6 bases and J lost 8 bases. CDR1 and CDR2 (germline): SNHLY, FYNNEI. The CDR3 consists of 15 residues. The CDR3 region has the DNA TGTGCCAGCAGGCAGGGACTAGCGGGGGCGAGTACGCAGTATTTT. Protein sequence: CASRQGLAGASTQYF.